The next 10 T cell receptor beta chains were all read from a single sample in a study of control samples from healthy donors and cancer patients. Using immunoSEQ multiplex PCR, the repertoire was profiled, and TCRdb retains in-frame clones only, with some absent. There are over 100,000 clones in the sample; about nine tenths occur only once, and roughly 1.9% lies in the top ten. The specimen was blood. These receptor sequences come from a woman in her 50s in good health.

The V call is TRBV7-9, the J call TRBJ2-7; D is perhaps TRBD2 (6 bases). Germline V gene sequence: CDR1 SEHNR, CDR2 FQNEAQ (reference sequence). The CDR3 totals 13 residues. Trimming cost V 5 bases and J 3 bases, with 11 bases left between them. This chain's CDR3 is CASSPSTSYEQYF. CDR3 coding DNA: TGTGCCAGCAGCCCTTCGACTAGCTACGAGCAGTACTTC.

The J gene is TRBJ2-1, the V gene TRBV7-2; the D gene could be TRBD1 or TRBD2 (6 bases each). The CDR3 contains 15 residues. Germline assignment: CDR1 SGHTA and CDR2 FQGNSA. The V and J ends lost 3 bases and 1 base respectively, with 10 bases between them. The CDR3 nucleotides are TGTGCCAGCAGCTTGCAAGGGGGGTCCTACAATGAGCAGTTCTTC. Translating it yields CASSLQGGSYNEQFF.

This clone came up once. This sequence joins TRBV18 and TRBJ2-7; D uncertain. The CDR3 is 16 amino acids. The germline CDR1 and CDR2 sequences are KGHSH and LQKENI. V was shortened by 3 bases and J by 2 bases, with 17 bases between the two germline ends. For the CDR3, the DNA is TGTGCCAGCTCACCCGGTCCACCAGCAACACCCTACGAGCAGTACTTC. Its translation: CASSPGPPATPYEQYF. Drawing the rest from reference TRBV18 and TRBJ2-7, the complete variable domain is NAGVMQNPRHLVRRRGQEARLRCSPMKGHSHVYWYRQLPEEGLKFMVYLQKENIIDESGMPKERFSAEFPKEGPSILRIQQVVRGDSAAYFCASSPGPPATPYEQYFGPGTRLTVT.

This clone was counted a single time. The rearrangement uses TRBV5-1 and TRBJ2-3; 10 nucleotides align to TRBD2. Germline V gene lookup returns CDR1 SGHRS and CDR2 YFSETQ. The CDR3 is 16 amino acids. Unmatched junction bases numbered 7, after V lost 4 bases and J lost 2 bases. The CDR3 nucleotides are TGCGCCAGCAGCCCCGGACTAGCGGAGTACACAGATACGCAGTATTTT. Its translation: CASSPGLAEYTDTQYF.

V gene TRBV12-3 or TRBV12-4 combines with J gene TRBJ2-3; TRBD1 agrees at 8 bases. The CDR3 has 13 amino acids. J was trimmed by 8 bases and V by 5 bases; bases with no gene match: 6. Here the CDR3 DNA reads TGTGCCAGCAGTCCTACAGGGGGAGTTACGCAGTATTTT. As protein: CASSPTGGVTQYF.

V is TRBV7-9 and J is TRBJ2-1; D possibly corresponds to TRBD2 (6 bases). CDR1 SEHNR and CDR2 FQNEAQ come from the germline V gene (reference sequence). V gave up 5 bases and J gave up 10 bases, with 18 bases separating them. There are 14 residues in the CDR3. The CDR3 spells CASSQSAGRWEQFF. In nucleotides, the CDR3 is TGTGCCAGCAGCCAAAGCGCAGGGAGGTGGGAGCAGTTCTTC. The full variable domain, its missing parts supplied by reference TRBV7-9 and TRBJ2-1, is DTGVSQNPRHKITKRGQNVTFRCDPISEHNRLYWYRQTLGQGPEFLTYFQNEAQLEKSRLLSDRFSAERPKGSFSTLEIQRTEQGDSAMYLCASSQSAGRWEQFFGPGTRLTVL.

This clone is a singleton in its sample. This chain uses TRBV4-2 with TRBJ2-7; 10 nucleotides align to TRBD2. Germline CDR1 LGHNA, CDR2 YNFKEQ. V was pared by 3 bases and J by 3 bases, with 2 bases of the junction left unmatched. This CDR3 contains 14 residues. CDR3: CASSQASGGYEQYF. Written as DNA, the CDR3 is TGTGCCAGCAGCCAGGCTAGCGGGGGCTACGAGCAGTACTTC.

The V gene is TRBV3-1 (or the pseudogene TRBV3-2), the J gene TRBJ2-7, with a tentative D call TRBD2 (5 bases). This CDR3 contains 13 residues. Trimming shortened V by 4 bases and J by 2 bases, and 9 bases separated the two germline ends. From germline, CDR1 is LGHDT and CDR2 YNNKEL (reference sequence). CDR3 DNA: TGTGCCAGCAGCCCCTGGAGGACCTACGAGCAGTACTTC. It codes for CASSPWRTYEQYF.

The chain carries TRBV24-1 and TRBJ2-7; TRBD1 might be the D (6 bases). The CDR3 has 12 amino acids. Germline CDR1 is KGHDR and CDR2 is SFDVKD. V lost 8 bases, J lost 6 bases, and 13 bases lay in between. As DNA, the CDR3 is TGTGCCACCAAGGGGGTGGACGGCGAGCAGTACTTC. This gives the protein CATKGVDGEQYF.

This chain uses TRBV7-9 with TRBJ2-3; either TRBD1 or TRBD2 may fit D (6 bases each). V gave up 11 bases and J gave up 4 bases, with 19 bases separating them. CDR3 size: 14 residues. Looked up from germline, CDR1 is SEHNR and CDR2 is FQNEAQ (reference sequence). In nucleotides, the CDR3 is TGTGCCTGGGGGGCAGGTTTGCCCCCAGATACGCAGTATTTT. It is translated as CAWGAGLPPDTQYF.